This T cell receptor (beta chain) emerged from a study of cytomegalovirus exposure and HLA in healthy donors. Study-level findings and limits: Associated with cytomegalovirus, according to the listing, were 150 to 200 TCR beta chains. Confirmation was obtained in vitro that a few CMV-associated chains are specific for CMV antigens. Despite most TCR sequences being rare, some public TCRs occurred in many donors.

The donors were in the roughly 130-subject validation cohort, distinct from the 666-subject first cohort. Sequencing was performed with immunoSEQ multiplex PCR; in TCRdb, only in-frame clones are kept and a portion is missing. The top ten clones hold about 0.91% of a sample with about 330,000 clones, just over 85% of them seen once. Comments on this clone: Antigen unknown.

The TCR originated in a woman aged 18-29 years in good health and CMV-seronegative. Sequencing was performed on PBMCs.

The CDR3 protein is CASSVDRNYGYTF. As DNA, the CDR3 is TGTGCCAGCAGCGTGGACAGGAACTATGGCTACACCTTC. This sequence joins TRBV7-2 and TRBJ1-2; 7 nucleotides line up with TRBD1. Germline CDR1 and CDR2: SGHTA and FQGNSA. Germline trimming cut 5 bases from V and 2 bases from J; bases unmatched to any gene: 2. The CDR3 has 13 amino acids.